This T cell receptor beta chain was found in a study of T cells in Graves' hyperthyroidism and ophthalmopathy. The CDR3 runs 15 residues. CDR1 and CDR2 (germline): SGHTA, FQGNSA. As concerns this clonotype: Its antigen remains unidentified. A much bigger clone sits one base away, suggesting this may be a read error.

Overall study results and limits: The blood repertoire included most of the expanded thyroid clonotypes above 0.001.

RNA transcripts provided the source from which TCR beta CDR3 regions were amplified. The HTBI primer set served for first-round RT-PCR of the TCR CDR3. Using its own MiXCR run on the multiplex PCR reads, TCRdb lists one record per CDR3 protein. The sample has roughly 700,000 distinct CDR3 sequences, roughly 32% seen once. Clinical symptoms, serum thyroxine and TRAb, thyroid ultrasound and orbital computed tomography together formed the diagnostic basis. Sequenced material: blood. V usage is TRBV7-2 and J usage is TRBJ2-5, with 11 bases lining up with TRBD2. This clonotype originated in a woman aged 40 to 50 with Graves' hyperthyroidism. The CDR3 nucleotides read TGTGCCAGCAGCGTTACTAGCGGGGGCGGAGAGGCCCAGTACTTC. Its protein is CASSVTSGGGEAQYF.